A selection of T cell receptor beta chains follows, all from one sample in a study of patients and donors after allogeneic stem cell transplantation. TCRdb processed the RT-PCR reads anew with MiXCR; each CDR3 protein has one entry. The repertoire has approximately 410,000 distinct CDR3 sequences, 16% of them found once; the top ten carry less than 9.5%. Sequenced material: blood, either unsorted or a sorted T cell fraction (not recorded which). Every receptor here comes from a human donor who was either an allogeneic HSCT recipient or a stem cell or donor lymphocyte infusion donor (not recorded which). It is not recorded whose cells these are; they may come from a transplant donor. Each CDR3 is given with its conserved first and last residue. Fields, in order: V gene, clone size, J gene, D gene, CDR3 protein, CDR3 DNA. D genes are given only for firm matches. The listing skips clone size in some rows; elsewhere it reads once, few, many or a size class.

>TRBV24-1|-|TRBJ1-2|-
CATSDLGSGINYGYTF
TGTGCCACCAGTGATTTAGGGTCCGGGATTAACTATGGCTACACCTTC
>TRBV20-1|-|TRBJ1-2|-
CSAVPGSDYGYTF
TGCAGTGCGGTACCGGGCTCCGACTATGGCTACACCTTC
>TRBV20-1|-|TRBJ2-3|TRBD2
CSARRSGVTDTQYF
TGCAGTGCTAGGAGGAGCGGGGTCACAGATACGCAGTATTTT
>TRBV9|few|TRBJ2-3|TRBD2
CASQAGVAGHTDTQYF
TGTGCCAGCCAAGCCGGGGTAGCGGGGCACACAGATACGCAGTATTTT
>TRBV7-7|many|TRBJ2-3|TRBD2
CASSATSGSNTQYF
TGTGCCAGCAGCGCGACTAGCGGGAGTAATACGCAGTATTTT
>TRBV11-3|-|TRBJ2-7|TRBD2
CASSPRLAGEIDEQYF
TGTGCCAGCAGCCCCCGACTAGCGGGAGAGATTGACGAGCAGTACTTC
>TRBV20-1|few|TRBJ2-2|TRBD1
CSASTTGLTGELFF
TGCAGTGCTTCGACGACAGGGCTAACCGGGGAGCTGTTTTTT
>TRBV14|-|TRBJ2-5|-
CASSQTVLGPRRETQYF
TGTGCCAGCAGCCAAACCGTTCTAGGACCGCGGAGAGAGACCCAGTACTTC
>TRBV5-4|-|TRBJ2-5|-
CASSLPGGVQETQYF
TGTGCCAGCAGCTTGCCCGGGGGCGTCCAAGAGACCCAGTACTTC
>TRBV2|few|TRBJ1-2|-
CASSEAGRSANYGYTF
TGTGCCAGCAGTGAAGCCGGCAGAAGCGCTAACTATGGCTACACCTTC
>TRBV5-1|-|TRBJ2-5|TRBD2
CASSLVAGEETQYF
TGCGCCAGCAGCTTGGTGGCGGGAGAAGAGACCCAGTACTTC
>TRBV7-8|few|TRBJ1-1|-
CASSSGGYTEAFF
TGTGCCAGCAGCTCGGGAGGGTACACTGAAGCTTTCTTT
>TRBV5-1|many|TRBJ2-2|TRBD1
CASSLDGTGNTGELFF
TGCGCCAGCAGCTTGGATGGGACAGGGAACACCGGGGAGCTGTTTTTT
>TRBV7-2|-|TRBJ2-7|TRBD2
CASSLRVAGGFSYEQYF
TGTGCCAGCAGCTTACGGGTAGCGGGGGGATTCTCCTACGAGCAGTACTTC
>TRBV12-3/TRBV12-4|many|TRBJ1-1|-
CASSLYSSEAFF
TGTGCCAGCAGTTTATACAGCAGTGAAGCTTTCTTT
>TRBV7-8|few|TRBJ2-7|-
CASSLALAVYEQYF
TGTGCCAGCAGCTTAGCCCTAGCAGTGTACGAGCAGTACTTC
>TRBV6-2/TRBV6-3|-|TRBJ1-1|-
CASSYSPPGRRRRTEAFF
TGTGCCAGCAGTTACTCCCCCCCTGGGCGTCGGCGGAGGACTGAAGCTTTCTTT
>TRBV21-1|few|TRBJ2-1|-
CASSKRGRGTVDEQFF
TGTGCCAGCAGCAAAAGAGGGAGGGGGACAGTAGATGAGCAGTTCTTC
>TRBV9|-|TRBJ2-3|TRBD2
CASSGHGTSAITDTQYF
TGTGCCAGCAGCGGGCATGGAACTAGCGCGATCACAGATACGCAGTATTTT
>TRBV7-3|many|TRBJ1-1|-
CASSLWRGTEAFF
TGTGCCAGCAGCTTATGGCGGGGCACTGAAGCTTTCTTT
>TRBV12-3/TRBV12-4|few|TRBJ2-7|-
CASSLALAGYEQYF
TGTGCCAGCAGTTTAGCGCTAGCAGGTTACGAGCAGTACTTC
>TRBV10-3|-|TRBJ2-3|TRBD1
CAISETDRGTDTQYF
TGTGCCATCAGTGAGACCGACAGGGGCACAGATACGCAGTATTTT